What follows are 15 T cell receptor beta chains derived from one specimen sequenced in a study of cytomegalovirus exposure and HLA in healthy donors (dated by TCRdb to 2017 to 2019). Library preparation used the immunoSEQ multiplex PCR assay. For the multiplex PCR, a mixture combining 60 forward primers for TCR Vbeta segments and 13 reverse primers for TCR Jbeta segments was used. In its TCRdb copy, this immuneACCESS table keeps in-frame sequences only and misses some clones. Where compared with another copy, unresolved V genes explain less than half of these, and the others have no known cause. This sample holds under 200,000 clones; 65% to 80% were observed only once. The biggest ten clones account for about 2.7% of the sample. The sample consisted of PBMCs. Receptor source: a woman aged 50 to 65 in good health and CMV-seropositive.

This clone has ten or more counts. J is TRBJ1-1 and V is TRBV4-1, with a possible D match to TRBD1 (6 bases). The V and J ends lost 5 bases and 4 bases respectively, with 11 bases between them. This CDR3 spans 13 amino acids. Germline CDR1 and CDR2: MGHRA and YSYEKL. CDR3 sequence reads: CASSFQGSTEAFF. The CDR3 DNA reads TGCGCCAGCAGCTTTCAGGGGAGCACTGAAGCTTTCTTT.

The chain joins TRBV5-3 to TRBJ1-2, with 10 positions matching TRBD1. TRBV5-3 is an open reading frame whose function is uncertain. The CDR3 covers 14 residues. Losses at the gene ends were 8 bases for V and 7 bases for J; bases not matched to a gene: 11. CDR3 DNA: TGTGCCAGGAAAAAAGACAGGGGGCATTTTGGCTACACCTTC. This encodes CARKKDRGHFGYTF.

The V and J genes are TRBV27 and TRBJ2-4; possibly TRBD1 for D (6 bases). The V and J ends lost 6 bases and 1 base respectively, with 10 bases between them. Germline V gene sequence: CDR1 MNHEY, CDR2 SMNVEV (reference sequence). The CDR3 is made up of 14 amino acids. The CDR3 bases are TGTGCCAGCAGGCCCACAGGGGCCAAAAACATTCAGTACTTC. Encoded protein: CASRPTGAKNIQYF.

This chain joins TRBV29-1 and TRBJ1-1; 8 nucleotides align to TRBD1. CDR1 and CDR2 from the germline V gene are SQVTM and ANQGSEA. The CDR3 has 12 amino acids. V dropped 6 bases and J dropped 8; count of bases not matched to a gene: 8. In DNA, the CDR3 is TGCAGCGTCGCTACAGGGGGTAGGGAAGCTTTCTTT. It is translated as CSVATGGREAFF.

CDR3 DNA sequence: TGTGCCAGTAGTATAGGACACGCAGATACGCAGTATTTT. Protein product: CASSIGHADTQYF. The J gene is TRBJ2-3, the V gene TRBV19, with D unclear. CDR1 LNHDA and CDR2 SQIVND come from the germline V gene (reference sequence). This CDR3 region has 13 residues. V lost 1 base and J 4 bases, leaving 6 bases between the germline ends. The full variable domain, its missing parts supplied by reference TRBV19 and TRBJ2-3, is DGGITQSPKYLFRKEGQNVTLSCEQNLNHDAMYWYRQDPGQGLRLIYYSQIVNDFQKGDIAEGYSVSREKKESFPLTVTSAQKNPTAFYLCASSIGHADTQYFGPGTRLTVL.

This clone was observed a single time. V is TRBV6-4 and J is TRBJ1-1, with D hard to call. This CDR3 region has 14 residues. The V gene's germline CDR1 is MRHNA and CDR2 SNTAGT. The V and J ends lost 6 bases and 0 bases respectively, with 11 bases between them. DNA for the CDR3: TGTGCCAGCAGACTGACAATTCTGAACACTGAAGCTTTCTTT. Residues: CASRLTILNTEAFF.

This clone was found a few times. V and J are TRBV25-1 and TRBJ2-7, with 7 nucleotides matching TRBD1. The junction had 9 bases not matched to a gene; V was cut back by 1 base and J by 3 bases. Germline V gene lookup returns CDR1 MGHDK and CDR2 SYGVNS. The CDR3 loop spans 16 amino acids. The CDR3 DNA reads TGTGCCAGCAGTGAATTAGCGAGGGACAGTATCTACGAGCAGTACTTC. It yields the protein CASSELARDSIYEQYF.

This clone was seen a few times. The J gene is TRBJ1-6, the V gene TRBV27; D is undetermined. The CDR3 loop spans 14 amino acids. From germline, CDR1 is MNHEY and CDR2 SMNVEV (reference sequence). Trimming removed 0 bases from V and 11 bases from J, with 11 bases in between. This chain's CDR3 is CASSLSRSLAPLHF. CDR3 sequence (DNA): TGTGCCAGCAGTTTATCACGGAGCTTGGCACCCCTCCACTTT.

This rearrangement joins TRBV5-1 to TRBJ2-7; TRBD2 matches 12 bases. Looked up from germline, CDR1 is SGHRS and CDR2 is YFSETQ. With V trimmed by 1 base and J by 0 bases, 2 bases remained unmatched. The CDR3 loop spans 16 amino acids. Here the CDR3 DNA reads TGCGCCAGCAGCTTGTTGACTAGCGGGAGCTCCTACGAGCAGTACTTC. The encoded protein is CASSLLTSGSSYEQYF. Combining the CDR3 with reference TRBV5-1 and TRBJ2-7 gives the whole variable domain KAGVTQTPRYLIKTRGQQVTLSCSPISGHRSVSWYQQTPGQGLQFLFEYFSETQRNKGNFPGRFSGRQFSNSRSEMNVSTLELGDSALYLCASSLLTSGSSYEQYFGPGTRLTVT.

CDR3 loop: CASSLVPGLALLEQFF. Written as DNA, the CDR3 is TGTGCCAGCAGTTTAGTGCCGGGACTAGCGCTTTTAGAGCAGTTCTTC. The chain links TRBV27 to TRBJ2-1; 10 nucleotides align to TRBD2. CDR1 MNHEY and CDR2 SMNVEV come from the germline V gene (reference sequence). V was pared by 2 bases and J by 10 bases, with 11 bases of the junction left unmatched. The CDR3 totals 16 residues.

Only a few counts were recorded for this clone. V is TRBV4-1 and J is TRBJ1-4, with D possibly TRBD1 on 5 matching bases. This CDR3 is 14 amino acids long. Germline V lookup: CDR1 MGHRA, CDR2 YSYEKL. V shed 1 base and J shed 10 bases, with 13 bases lying between them. As DNA, the CDR3 is TGCGCCAGCAGCCAAGTGGCCGGGGGGGGAAAACTGTTTTTT. Translating it yields CASSQVAGGGKLFF.

The rearrangement links TRBV5-8 to TRBJ1-5, with 7 bases aligning to TRBD1. V gave up 4 bases and J gave up 0 bases; unmatched junction bases: 4. The CDR3 has 15 residues. Germline CDR1 reads SGHTS; CDR2 reads YDEGEE. CDR3 in amino acids: CASSKGAYSNQPQHF. CDR3 in DNA: TGTGCCAGCAGCAAGGGGGCTTATAGCAATCAGCCCCAGCATTTT.

The genes are TRBV7-9 and TRBJ1-1; D perhaps matches TRBD1 (6 bases). Trimming removed 1 base from V and 4 bases from J, with 10 bases in between. This CDR3 contains 14 residues. CDR1 is SEHNR, CDR2 FQNEAQ, per germline (reference sequence). This CDR3 is CASSLVLRGTEAFF. The CDR3 region has the DNA TGTGCCAGCAGCTTAGTTCTCAGGGGCACTGAAGCTTTCTTT.

This clone was detected a few times. The chain is built from TRBV9 and TRBJ1-1; D is perhaps TRBD1 (5 bases). From germline, CDR1 is SGDLS and CDR2 YYNGEE. Trimming cost V 2 bases and J 1 base, with 12 bases left between them. The CDR3 runs 15 residues. DNA for the CDR3: TGTGCCAGCAGCGTTGGAGGGGAGGGGAACACTGAAGCTTTCTTT. Amino acids: CASSVGGEGNTEAFF.

This clone was detected a few times. This chain joins TRBV5-6 and TRBJ2-1; D is undetermined. CDR3 size: 11 residues. V gave up 0 bases and J gave up 9 bases, with 4 bases separating them. CDR1 is SGHDT and CDR2 is YYEEEE in the germline V gene. CDR3 in amino acids: CASSLVGEQFF. The CDR3 DNA reads TGTGCCAGCAGCTTGGTCGGTGAGCAGTTCTTC.